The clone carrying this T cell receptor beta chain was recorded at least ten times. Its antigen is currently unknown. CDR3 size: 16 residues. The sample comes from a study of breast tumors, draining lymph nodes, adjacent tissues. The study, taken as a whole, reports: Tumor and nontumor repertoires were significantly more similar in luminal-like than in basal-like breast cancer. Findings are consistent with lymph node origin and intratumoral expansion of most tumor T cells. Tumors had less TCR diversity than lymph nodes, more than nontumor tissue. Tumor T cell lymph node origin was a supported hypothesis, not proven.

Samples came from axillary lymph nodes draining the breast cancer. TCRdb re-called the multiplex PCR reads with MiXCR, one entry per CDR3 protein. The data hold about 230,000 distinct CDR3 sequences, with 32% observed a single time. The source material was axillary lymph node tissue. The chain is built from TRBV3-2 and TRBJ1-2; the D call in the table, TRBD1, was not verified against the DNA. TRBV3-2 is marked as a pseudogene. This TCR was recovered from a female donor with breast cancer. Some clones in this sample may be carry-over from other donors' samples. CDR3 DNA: TGTGCCAGCAGCCAAGAGAACCGGGACAACTCAGGGGGCTACACCTTC. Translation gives CASSQENRDNSGGYTF.